The 14 T cell receptor beta chains given below trace back to one sample, sequenced in a study of cytotoxic CD8 clonotypes in ibrutinib-treated CLL. Assay used: immunoSEQ multiplex PCR; TCRdb lists only in-frame clones, some missing. Among around 50,000 clones listed, roughly 50% were seen once. Here the sequenced sample was PBMCs, taken after 24 months of ibrutinib treatment. The receptor set was obtained from a human donor with chronic lymphocytic leukemia.

This clone has a handful of counts. The chain is built from TRBV6-5 and TRBJ1-1; D uncertain. The CDR3 contains 13 residues. Germline CDR1 reads MNHEY; CDR2 reads SVGAGI. V was clipped by 7 bases and J by 1 base, with 10 bases between them. The CDR3 nucleotides read TGTGCCAGCACACCCCGCGGGAACACTGAAGCTTTCTTT. Encoded protein: CASTPRGNTEAFF.

The V and J genes are TRBV19 and TRBJ1-4, with D tentatively TRBD1 (6 bases). Germline values: CDR1 LNHDA, CDR2 SQIVND (reference sequence). Trimming cost V 4 bases and J 8 bases, with 17 bases left between them. This CDR3 has 15 residues. The DNA of the CDR3 is TGTGCCAGTAGTAACACAGGGCGGCTCGGGGAAAAACTGTTTTTT. Amino acids: CASSNTGRLGEKLFF.

The chain combines TRBV6-1 with TRBJ2-1; D is uncertain. V dropped 4 bases and J dropped 9 bases, with 10 bases sitting between them. CDR1 and CDR2 (germline): MNHNS, SASEGT. This CDR3 is built from 12 residues. DNA of the CDR3: TGTGCCAGCAGTGTGATGTACCGTGAGCAGTTCTTC. Encoded protein: CASSVMYREQFF.

The chain joins TRBV30 to TRBJ2-7; TRBD1 matches 7 bases. The length of the CDR3 is 14 residues. After removal of 2 bases from V and 0 bases from J, the junction contained 4 bases not matched to a gene. Germline V lookup: CDR1 GTSNPN, CDR2 SVGIG (reference sequence). The CDR3 DNA sequence: TGTGCCTGGAGTCTCTGGGACAGCTCCTACGAGCAGTACTTC. Translating gives CAWSLWDSSYEQYF.

This chain connects TRBV5-1 to TRBJ2-5, with D possibly TRBD2 on 6 matching bases. Germline loops: CDR1 SGHRS, CDR2 YFSETQ. CDR3 length equals 15 residues. Trimming took off 0 bases at V and 0 bases at J, with 9 bases between the two ends. CDR3 coding DNA: TGCGCCAGCAGCTTGGCCCTAGCGTACCAAGAGACCCAGTACTTC. This translates into CASSLALAYQETQYF.

This chain links TRBV5-6 with TRBJ2-4; TRBD1 agrees at 9 bases. V shed 3 bases and J 8 bases; nucleotides not matched to a gene: 6. The CDR3 contains 14 residues. The germline V gene encodes CDR1 SGHDT and CDR2 YYEEEE. The CDR3 reads CASSSGQGFDIQYF. CDR3 DNA sequence: TGTGCCAGCAGCTCGGGACAGGGTTTTGACATTCAGTACTTC.

The table lists this clone with a few counts. The chain combines TRBV27 with TRBJ2-1; 10 bases line up with TRBD1. Looked up from germline, CDR1 is MNHEY and CDR2 is SMNVEV (reference sequence). The CDR3 consists of 17 residues. V lost 5 bases and J lost 6; bases outside the gene matches: 13. For the CDR3, the DNA is TGTGCCAGCAGTCGTCCCGGGACAGGGGCGAGGGGCAATGAGCAGTTCTTC. Encoded protein: CASSRPGTGARGNEQFF.

A few counts support this clone. V usage is TRBV6-5 and J usage is TRBJ2-5, with D possibly TRBD1 on 6 matching bases. The CDR3 spans 13 residues. Germline V lookup: CDR1 MNHEY, CDR2 SVGAGI. Trimming removed 8 bases at V and 2 bases at J, with 12 bases between. For the CDR3, the DNA is TGTGCCAGCCCCAAACAGGGACAAGAGACCCAGTACTTC. It yields the protein CASPKQGQETQYF.

This sequence joins TRBV18 and TRBJ1-4, with D possibly matching TRBD1 (5 bases). Germline lookup yields CDR1 KGHSH and CDR2 LQKENI. The V end lost 0 bases, the J end lost 0 bases, and 11 bases lay between the germline ends. This CDR3 contains 17 residues. The CDR3 sequence: CASSPPRRDPTNEKLFF. CDR3 DNA sequence: TGTGCCAGCTCACCACCCCGAAGGGACCCAACTAATGAAAAACTGTTTTTT.

The chain recombines TRBV21-1 with TRBJ2-3; the DNA was not compared with TRBD2, the D call given in the table. TRBV21-1 is a pseudogene segment. The CDR3 runs to 16 residues. CDR3 protein: CASSSPGLALPDTQYF. CDR3 bases: TGTGCCAGCAGCAGCCCGGGACTAGCTCTGCCAGATACGCAGTATTTT.

The gene calls are TRBV7-9 and TRBJ1-2, with D possibly TRBD1 on 5 matching bases. Germline lookup yields CDR1 SEHNR and CDR2 FQNEAQ (reference sequence). The V gene lost 2 bases and the J gene lost 12 bases, with 16 bases spanning the gap. The CDR3 loop spans 13 amino acids. The CDR3 DNA is TGTGCCAGCAGCTTATGGGACGGCGGGAGGGACACCTTC. It yields the protein CASSLWDGGRDTF.

This sequence joins TRBV6-5 and TRBJ2-3; 8 positions agree with TRBD2. The length of the CDR3 is 14 residues. V dropped 6 bases and J dropped 2; count of bases not matched to a gene: 4. From germline, CDR1 is MNHEY and CDR2 SVGAGI. The CDR3 DNA reads TGTGCCAGCAGACGGGAGGGAAACACAGATACGCAGTATTTT. The encoded protein is CASRREGNTDTQYF.

Here the CDR3 reads CASSLDSNEQFF. The CDR3 DNA is TGTGCCAGCAGCTTGGACTCAAATGAGCAGTTCTTC. The chain uses TRBV5-4 and TRBJ2-1; unclear D gene. CDR3 length: 12 residues. The V gene's germline CDR1 is SGHNT and CDR2 YYREEE (reference sequence). The V and J ends lost 0 bases and 7 bases respectively, with 5 bases between them. The whole variable domain, filled in from reference TRBV5-4 and TRBJ2-1, reads ETGVTQSPTHLIKTRGQQVTLRCSSQSGHNTVSWYQQALGQGPQFIFQYYREEENGRGNFPPRFSGLQFPNYSSELNVNALELDDSALYLCASSLDSNEQFFGPGTRLTVL.

The chain employs TRBV7-9 and TRBJ1-5; D ambiguous. The germline gives CDR1 SEHNR, CDR2 FQNEAQ (reference sequence). The CDR3 length is 13 residues. V lost 5 bases to trimming and J lost 4 bases, with 9 bases between them. CDR3 residues: CASSKEANQPQHF. The CDR3 DNA sequence: TGTGCCAGCAGCAAAGAGGCGAATCAGCCCCAGCATTTT.